These 20 T cell receptor beta chains originate from one sample sequenced in a study of T cells after posttransplantation cyclophosphamide. Clones were sequenced by immunoSEQ multiplex PCR, and TCRdb holds only the in-frame ones, with some missing. The sample shows under 25,000 clones, no singletons; the ten largest hold approximately 6.3%. The sequencing input was PBMCs. The receptors were gathered from a woman aged 60 to 75 in good health, CMV-negative, and a related stem cell transplant donor.

This clone was recorded many times. The rearrangement links TRBV5-1 to TRBJ2-5, with 9 nucleotides matching TRBD2. Germline V gene data show CDR1 as SGHRS and CDR2 as YFSETQ. With 2 bases clipped from V and 5 bases from J, the junction kept 7 bases outside the gene matches. The CDR3 runs 15 residues. The CDR3 nucleotides read TGCGCCAGCAGCTTCAGTCGACTAGCGGCGGAGACCCAGTACTTC. Translating it yields CASSFSRLAAETQYF.

This clone was recorded many times. This chain connects TRBV5-8 to TRBJ1-5; 7 bases match TRBD1. This CDR3 is built from 16 residues. The V gene end was trimmed by 4 bases and the J gene end by 5 bases; junction bases not matched to a gene: 12. From germline, CDR1 is SGHTS and CDR2 YDEGEE. The DNA of the CDR3 is TGTGCCAGCAGCCGGACAGGAGGGATAGCGGATCAGCCCCAGCATTTT. Protein: CASSRTGGIADQPQHF.

This clone was counted ten times or more. J is TRBJ2-3 and V is TRBV27; 8 nucleotides match TRBD2. This CDR3 has 16 amino acids. Trimming removed 1 base from V and 2 bases from J; junction bases left unmatched: 5. Germline CDR1 is MNHEY and CDR2 is SMNVEV (reference sequence). The CDR3: CASSLYTGGPTDTQYF. CDR3 sequence (DNA): TGTGCCAGCAGTTTATATACGGGAGGGCCCACAGATACGCAGTATTTT.

This clone was recorded many times. The J gene is TRBJ1-5, the V gene TRBV9, with D possibly TRBD1 on 5 matching bases. Germline V gene sequence: CDR1 SGDLS, CDR2 YYNGEE. Trimming took off 1 base at V and 4 bases at J, with 9 bases between the two ends. The CDR3 runs 14 residues. CDR3 nucleotides: TGTGCCAGCAGCGTATCGGGGGGTAATCAGCCCCAGCATTTT. As protein: CASSVSGGNQPQHF.

Ten or more counts support this clone. The chain joins TRBV5-5 to TRBJ2-7, with 8 bases that match TRBD1. Looked up from germline, CDR1 is SGHKS and CDR2 is YYEKEE (reference sequence). The CDR3 is 14 residues long. The V gene end was trimmed by 5 bases and the J gene end by 3 bases; junction bases not matched to a gene: 7. DNA for the CDR3: TGTGCCAGCAGAAGGCCGGGACAGGACTACGAGCAGTACGTC. It is translated as CASRRPGQDYEQYV.

This clone was observed at least ten times. The gene calls are TRBV6-6 and TRBJ2-3; no firm D call. There are 11 residues in the CDR3. Per germline, CDR1 MNHNY and CDR2 SVGAGI (reference sequence). Trimming took 6 bases from V and 8 from J, leaving 9 bases between them. CDR3 sequence reads: CASSDTGTQYF. In nucleotides, the CDR3 is TGTGCCAGCAGCGACACCGGTACGCAGTATTTT.

Ten or more counts support this clone. The chain joins TRBV5-4 to TRBJ1-2; no reliable D call. The V gene lost 1 base and the J gene lost 5 bases, with 12 bases spanning the gap. From germline, CDR1 is SGHNT and CDR2 YYREEE (reference sequence). The CDR3 is 14 amino acids. The CDR3 DNA sequence: TGTGCCAGCAGCTTGAGAGGGTTGGAATATGGCTACACCTTC. Protein product: CASSLRGLEYGYTF.

This clone was found many times. The chain recombines TRBV28 with TRBJ1-5, with 9 bases that match TRBD1. Germline CDR1 is MDHEN and CDR2 is SYDVKM. The CDR3 totals 17 residues. Unmatched junction bases numbered 6, after V lost 3 bases and J lost 0 bases. The CDR3 DNA reads as TGTGCCAGCAGTTTCCCGACAGGGGGAGATAGCAATCAGCCCCAGCATTTT. Protein: CASSFPTGGDSNQPQHF.

This clone has at least ten counts. CDR3 nucleotides: TGTGCCAGCTACAGAGCCCTGGGTGTCAATGAGCAGTTCTTC. Its protein product is CASYRALGVNEQFF. The chain links TRBV5-4 to TRBJ2-1; D gene ambiguous. V was clipped by 7 bases and J by 6 bases, with 17 bases between them. This CDR3 spans 14 amino acids. Germline loops: CDR1 SGHNT, CDR2 YYREEE (reference sequence).

In its sample, this clone was seen many times. The chain couples TRBV9 to TRBJ2-3; 9 bases fit TRBD2. This CDR3 is 15 amino acids long. Germline V gene lookup returns CDR1 SGDLS and CDR2 YYNGEE. V dropped 0 bases and J dropped 3; count of bases not matched to a gene: 2. The CDR3 DNA reads TGTGCCAGCAGCGTAGAGGCGGGAGGGACAGATACGCAGTATTTT. It translates to CASSVEAGGTDTQYF.

At least ten counts were recorded for this clone. The chain is built from TRBV6-6 and TRBJ2-5; D remains unclear. Germline lookup yields CDR1 MNHNY and CDR2 SVGAGI (reference sequence). V was clipped by 6 bases and J by 4 bases, with 6 bases between them. This CDR3 has 11 amino acids. The DNA for the CDR3 is TGTGCCAGCAGACATTTAGAGACCCAGTACTTC. Translating gives CASRHLETQYF.

This clone was seen many times. V is TRBV5-8 and J is TRBJ1-2, with D maybe TRBD1 (5 bases). CDR1 and CDR2 (germline): SGHTS, YDEGEE. V was shortened by 7 bases and J by 6 bases, with 10 bases between the two germline ends. This CDR3 has 11 residues. As DNA, the CDR3 is TGTGCCAGCCCCGGGGGAAATGGCTACACCTTC. Protein product: CASPGGNGYTF. Based on the CDR3 plus reference TRBV5-8 and TRBJ1-2, the full variable domain is EAGVTQSPTHLIKTRGQQATLRCSPISGHTSVYWYQQALGLGLQFLLWYDEGEERNRGNFPPRFSGRQFPNYSSELNVNALELEDSALYLCASPGGNGYTFGSGTRLTVV.

This clone showed up many times. This chain connects TRBV10-3 to TRBJ2-3, with a tentative D call TRBD2 (6 bases). There are 14 residues in the CDR3. Germline assignment: CDR1 ENHRY and CDR2 SYGVKD. V lost 5 bases and J lost 3, with 12 bases in between. Here the CDR3 reads CAISTGLPTDTQYF. The CDR3 DNA is TGTGCCATCAGTACGGGACTCCCGACAGATACGCAGTATTTT.

The J gene is TRBJ1-2, the V gene TRBV7-2; 8 nucleotides align to TRBD1. V lost 5 bases and J lost 8; bases outside the gene matches: 13. The CDR3 is 15 amino acids. CDR1 is SGHTA and CDR2 is FQGNSA in the germline V gene. The CDR3 protein is CASSPNDAGQEGYTF. The CDR3 coding sequence is TGTGCCAGCAGCCCGAACGACGCGGGACAGGAGGGCTACACCTTC.

In its sample, this clone was seen many times. V and J are TRBV7-9 and TRBJ2-7; 7 nucleotides line up with TRBD1. Germline V gene lookup returns CDR1 SEHNR and CDR2 FQNEAQ (reference sequence). The V gene end was trimmed by 0 bases and the J gene end by 5 bases; junction bases not matched to a gene: 10. The CDR3 length is 16 residues. Written as DNA, the CDR3 is TGTGCCAGCAGCTTAGCGAGGACAGGTGGAAGCCACGAGCAGTACTTC. Translating gives CASSLARTGGSHEQYF.

Ten or more counts support this clone. The chain recombines TRBV2 with TRBJ1-2, with a possible D match to TRBD1 (6 bases). CDR1 SNHLY and CDR2 FYNNEI come from the germline V gene. Trimming removed 5 bases from V and 4 bases from J, with 11 bases in between. The CDR3 is 13 amino acids. The CDR3 nucleotides are TGTGCCAGCAGTTCGGACAGCATCTATGGCTACACCTTC. As protein: CASSSDSIYGYTF.

In its sample, this clone was seen many times. The chain employs TRBV16 and TRBJ1-1, with a possible D match to TRBD1 (6 bases). Trimming removed 3 bases from V and 3 bases from J, with 20 bases in between. Germline-derived CDR1 and CDR2 are KGHSY and FQNENV. The CDR3 contains 17 residues. CDR3 protein: CASSHVLTGGPHTEAFF. Here the CDR3 DNA reads TGTGCCAGCAGCCATGTCTTGACGGGGGGCCCTCACACTGAAGCTTTCTTT.

This clone was recorded at least ten times. The chain combines TRBV10-3 with TRBJ1-2, with 7 bases fitting TRBD1. This CDR3 has 13 residues. Germline-derived CDR1 and CDR2 are ENHRY and SYGVKD. With V trimmed by 6 bases and J by 8 bases, 9 bases remained unmatched. CDR3 loop: CAIRTTGPGGYTF. CDR3 nucleotide sequence: TGTGCCATCAGGACGACAGGGCCTGGGGGCTACACCTTC.

The sample holds many counts of this clone. J is TRBJ1-1 and V is TRBV28; unclear D gene. Germline CDR1 is MDHEN and CDR2 is SYDVKM. Trimming cost V 4 bases and J 9 bases, with 12 bases left between them. The CDR3 runs 12 residues. In DNA form, the CDR3 reads TGTGCCAGCAGTTCCTTTGCGCTGAAAGCTTTCTTT. Its protein product is CASSSFALKAFF.

In its sample, this clone was seen many times. J is TRBJ1-1 and V is TRBV7-3, with TRBD1 as a possible D gene (6 bases). Germline assignment: CDR1 SGHTA and CDR2 FQGTGA. CDR3 length: 14 residues. V lost 0 bases, J lost 10 bases, and 15 bases lay in between. The CDR3 here is CASSLTPRQAVAFF. The CDR3 coding sequence is TGTGCCAGCAGCTTAACTCCCCGACAGGCGGTAGCTTTCTTT.